These T cell receptor beta chains were read from a single sample in a study of control samples from healthy donors and cancer patients. TCRdb's copy holds only in-frame clones and misses some; the assay was immunoSEQ multiplex PCR. The table lists roughly 130,000 clones, about 95% of them singletons. Material: blood. Every receptor here comes from a young man in good health. CDR3s include the opening cysteine and the closing phenylalanine or tryptophan. Fields, in order: V gene, J gene, CDR3 length, D gene, clone size, CDR3 protein, CDR3 DNA. A D gene is named only where the DNA matches it firmly. Not every row has a clone size; where given, it reads once, few, many or a size class.

V: TRBV11-2
J: TRBJ2-1
length: 15
D: TRBD1
size: once
CDR3: CASSPQGTVYNEQFF
DNA: TGTGCCAGCAGTCCACAGGGGACGGTTTACAATGAGCAGTTCTTC

V: TRBV9
J: TRBJ2-3
length: 15
D: -
size: once
CDR3: CASSVVGQSTDTQYF
DNA: TGTGCCAGCAGCGTAGTAGGGCAGAGCACAGATACGCAGTATTTT

V: TRBV6-5
J: TRBJ1-3
length: 15
D: TRBD1
size: -
CDR3: CASRATGAEGNTIYF
DNA: TGTGCCAGCAGGGCGACAGGGGCGGAAGGAAACACCATATATTTT

V: TRBV7-9
J: TRBJ1-4
length: 13
D: -
size: -
CDR3: CASSLSGWEKLFF
DNA: TGTGCCAGCAGCCTAAGCGGGTGGGAAAAACTGTTTTTT

V: TRBV4-1
J: TRBJ1-2
length: 19
D: TRBD1
size: -
CDR3: CASSQSTGGGLFFSYGYTF
DNA: TGCGCCAGCAGCCAATCTACAGGGGGCGGCTTGTTTTTCTCCTATGGCTACACCTTC

V: TRBV9
J: TRBJ1-4
length: 16
D: -
size: -
CDR3: CASSARRDISNEKLFF
DNA: TGTGCCAGCAGCGCCCGCCGGGACATATCTAATGAAAAACTGTTTTTT

V: TRBV5-1
J: TRBJ1-4
length: 13
D: -
size: -
CDR3: CASRREAWEKLFF
DNA: TGCGCCAGCAGACGGGAGGCTTGGGAAAAACTGTTTTTT

V: TRBV9
J: TRBJ1-4
length: 17
D: -
size: -
CDR3: CASSVGYGGATNEKLFF
DNA: TGTGCCAGCAGCGTCGGTTATGGGGGCGCGACTAATGAAAAACTGTTTTTT

V: TRBV21-1
J: TRBJ2-5
length: 15
D: -
size: -
CDR3: CASRVLTGWTETQYF
DNA: TGTGCCAGCAGGGTACTGACAGGGTGGACGGAGACCCAGTACTTC

V: TRBV5-5
J: TRBJ1-3
length: 18
D: -
size: -
CDR3: CASSLDWVAISSGNTIYF
DNA: TGTGCCAGCAGCTTGGATTGGGTCGCGATCAGCTCTGGAAACACCATATATTTT

V: TRBV15
J: TRBJ2-7
length: 15
D: TRBD2
size: -
CDR3: CATSRGLAGTYEQYF
DNA: TGTGCCACCAGCAGAGGACTAGCGGGGACTTACGAGCAGTACTTC

V: TRBV6-5
J: TRBJ1-2
length: 13
D: -
size: -
CDR3: CASSYSGGYGYTF
DNA: TGTGCCAGCAGTTACTCAGGGGGATATGGCTACACCTTC

V: TRBV27
J: TRBJ2-1
length: 14
D: -
size: -
CDR3: CASSLSSWYNEQFF
DNA: TGTGCCAGCAGTTTATCGAGCTGGTACAATGAGCAGTTCTTC

V: TRBV4-3
J: TRBJ1-4
length: 14
D: -
size: -
CDR3: CASSQDRGTEKLFF
DNA: TGCGCCAGCAGCCAAGATCGGGGGACTGAAAAACTGTTTTTT

V: TRBV13
J: TRBJ1-5
length: 15
D: -
size: -
CDR3: CASSLAGVGNQPQHF
DNA: TGTGCCAGCAGCTTAGCGGGGGTAGGTAATCAGCCCCAGCATTTT

V: TRBV9
J: TRBJ1-2
length: 16
D: -
size: -
CDR3: CASSEGTIEPGYGYTF
DNA: TGTGCCAGCAGCGAGGGGACGATTGAGCCAGGATATGGCTACACCTTC

V: TRBV2
J: TRBJ1-3
length: 14
D: -
size: -
CDR3: CASLDRNSGNTIYF
DNA: TGTGCCAGCCTTGACAGGAACTCTGGAAACACCATATATTTT

V: TRBV4-3
J: TRBJ1-6
length: 16
D: TRBD1
size: -
CDR3: CASSQAPGQGGSPLHF
DNA: TGCGCCAGCAGCCAAGCTCCGGGACAGGGTGGGTCACCCCTCCACTTT

V: TRBV4-3
J: TRBJ2-2
length: 17
D: -
size: once
CDR3: CASSQDSGTTNTGELFF
DNA: TGCGCCAGCAGCCAGGACTCCGGGACAACGAACACCGGGGAGCTGTTTTTT

V: TRBV6-5
J: TRBJ1-1
length: 13
D: -
size: -
CDR3: CASSLGGNTEAFF
DNA: TGTGCCAGCAGTTTGGGGGGGAACACTGAAGCTTTCTTT

V: TRBV3-1/TRBV3-2
J: TRBJ2-7
length: 14
D: TRBD1
size: -
CDR3: CASSPTGGRYEQYF
DNA: TGTGCCAGCAGCCCCACAGGGGGCCGATACGAGCAGTACTTC

V: TRBV19
J: TRBJ1-1
length: 15
D: TRBD1
size: -
CDR3: CASSLEQGAGTEAFF
DNA: TGTGCCAGTAGTCTAGAACAGGGGGCGGGGACTGAAGCTTTCTTT

V: TRBV5-6
J: TRBJ1-4
length: 14
D: -
size: -
CDR3: CASSKTGSNEKLFF
DNA: TGTGCCAGCAGCAAAACAGGGTCCAATGAAAAACTGTTTTTT

V: TRBV29-1
J: TRBJ1-4
length: 12
D: -
size: -
CDR3: CSVEQGGEKLFF
DNA: TGCAGCGTTGAACAGGGAGGGGAAAAACTGTTTTTT

V: TRBV19
J: TRBJ1-3
length: 17
D: -
size: -
CDR3: CASSIAEGSSSGNTIYF
DNA: TGTGCCAGTAGTATAGCGGAGGGCTCTAGCTCTGGAAACACCATATATTTT

V: TRBV4-1
J: TRBJ1-1
length: 14
D: -
size: -
CDR3: CASSQVPLNTEAFF
DNA: TGCGCCAGCAGCCAAGTCCCATTGAACACTGAAGCTTTCTTT

V: TRBV19
J: TRBJ1-5
length: 13
D: -
size: -
CDR3: CASSPGSRLPQHF
DNA: TGTGCCAGTAGTCCGGGCTCAAGGCTGCCCCAGCATTTT

V: TRBV5-1
J: TRBJ1-5
length: 17
D: -
size: -
CDR3: CASSSLPSTAGGQPQHF
DNA: TGCGCCAGCAGCTCCCTCCCGTCTACGGCGGGGGGGCAGCCCCAGCATTTT

V: TRBV29-1
J: TRBJ2-7
length: 15
D: -
size: -
CDR3: CSVAYLTIGNYEQYF
DNA: TGCAGCGTTGCGTACCTGACAATCGGCAACTACGAGCAGTACTTC

V: TRBV2
J: TRBJ2-1
length: 14
D: TRBD2
size: -
CDR3: CASRASGSNNEQFF
DNA: TGTGCCAGCCGGGCTAGCGGGTCCAACAATGAGCAGTTCTTC

V: TRBV19
J: TRBJ2-1
length: 15
D: TRBD2
size: -
CDR3: CASSIMLAGDNEQFF
DNA: TGTGCCAGTAGTATAATGCTAGCGGGGGACAATGAGCAGTTCTTC

V: TRBV20-1
J: TRBJ2-3
length: 15
D: TRBD2
size: -
CDR3: CSASGERGSTDTQYF
DNA: TGCAGTGCTAGTGGCGAGCGGGGGAGCACAGATACGCAGTATTTT

V: TRBV5-1
J: TRBJ1-3
length: 17
D: TRBD1
size: once
CDR3: CASRAGGQGKSGNTIYF
DNA: TGCGCCAGCAGGGCTGGGGGACAGGGGAAATCTGGAAACACCATATATTTT

V: TRBV9
J: TRBJ2-7
length: 13
D: -
size: -
CDR3: CASSPDRNYEQYF
DNA: TGTGCCAGCAGTCCGGACAGAAACTACGAGCAGTACTTC

V: TRBV6-6
J: TRBJ2-1
length: 12
D: TRBD1
size: -
CDR3: CASSRQGYEQFF
DNA: TGTGCCAGCAGCCGACAGGGGTATGAGCAGTTCTTC

V: TRBV29-1
J: TRBJ1-1
length: 10
D: -
size: -
CDR3: CSVGDTEAFF
DNA: TGCAGCGTTGGGGACACTGAAGCTTTCTTT

V: TRBV15
J: TRBJ1-2
length: 17
D: TRBD1
size: -
CDR3: CATSREKGQGRHYGYTF
DNA: TGTGCCACCAGCAGAGAGAAAGGACAGGGTCGACACTATGGCTACACCTTC

V: TRBV28
J: TRBJ2-5
length: 15
D: -
size: -
CDR3: CASSETLARAKTQYF
DNA: TGTGCCAGCAGCGAAACCCTGGCCAGGGCGAAGACCCAGTACTTC

V: TRBV4-1
J: TRBJ1-4
length: 16
D: -
size: -
CDR3: CASSQDRLGTPEKLFF
DNA: TGCGCCAGCAGCCAAGATAGGTTAGGGACACCTGAAAAACTGTTTTTT

V: TRBV11-2
J: TRBJ2-1
length: 11
D: -
size: -
CDR3: CASSFLNEQFF
DNA: TGTGCCAGCAGCTTTTTGAATGAGCAGTTCTTC

V: TRBV7-3
J: TRBJ2-2
length: 14
D: -
size: -
CDR3: CASSLIGDAGELFF
DNA: TGTGCCAGCAGCTTAATCGGGGACGCCGGGGAGCTGTTTTTT

V: TRBV13
J: TRBJ2-7
length: 15
D: -
size: -
CDR3: CASSLARYTTYEQYF
DNA: TGTGCCAGCAGCTTAGCGCGGTATACCACCTACGAGCAGTACTTC

V: TRBV6-2/TRBV6-3
J: TRBJ2-7
length: 12
D: -
size: -
CDR3: CASSYIVYEQYF
DNA: TGTGCCAGCAGTTACATCGTCTACGAGCAGTACTTC

V: TRBV7-9
J: TRBJ2-4
length: 16
D: -
size: once
CDR3: CASSLVIRDTKNIQYF
DNA: TGTGCCAGCAGCTTGGTTATAAGGGACACCAAAAACATTCAGTACTTC

V: TRBV21-1
J: TRBJ2-7
length: 12
D: -
size: -
CDR3: CASKQTTYEQYF
DNA: TGTGCCAGCAAACAGACGACCTACGAGCAGTACTTC

V: TRBV27
J: TRBJ1-6
length: 13
D: TRBD1
size: -
CDR3: CASSWDRDSPLHF
DNA: TGTGCCAGCAGTTGGGACAGGGATTCACCCCTCCACTTT

V: TRBV5-5
J: TRBJ1-5
length: 14
D: -
size: -
CDR3: CASSLIVHNQPQHF
DNA: TGTGCCAGCAGCTTGATCGTGCACAATCAGCCCCAGCATTTT

V: TRBV5-1
J: TRBJ1-1
length: 15
D: -
size: once
CDR3: CASSFRPGTNTEAFF
DNA: TGCGCCAGCAGCTTTAGGCCTGGGACTAACACTGAAGCTTTCTTT

V: TRBV20-1
J: TRBJ1-1
length: 11
D: TRBD1
size: -
CDR3: CSAGTEIEAFF
DNA: TGCAGTGCTGGGACAGAAATTGAAGCTTTCTTT

V: TRBV11-2
J: TRBJ2-3
length: 16
D: TRBD2
size: -
CDR3: CASSTQLAGGPNTQYF
DNA: TGTGCCAGCAGCACACAGCTAGCGGGGGGGCCGAATACGCAGTATTTT

V: TRBV27
J: TRBJ2-3
length: 15
D: -
size: once
CDR3: CASSLYEPWTDTQYF
DNA: TGTGCCAGCAGTTTATACGAGCCCTGGACAGATACGCAGTATTTT

V: TRBV29-1
J: TRBJ2-1
length: 19
D: TRBD2
size: -
CDR3: CSARITSFLAGVIENEQFF
DNA: TGCAGCGCCAGAATTACCTCGTTCTTAGCGGGGGTAATCGAGAATGAGCAGTTCTTC

V: TRBV19
J: TRBJ1-4
length: 12
D: -
size: -
CDR3: CASSIGAEKLFF
DNA: TGTGCCAGTAGTATAGGGGCTGAAAAACTGTTTTTT